These T cell receptor beta chains were read from a single sample in a study of shared clonotypes between healthy human individuals. Repertoires were generated with immunoSEQ multiplex PCR, while TCRdb's copy carries only in-frame clones and drops some. This table has over 850,000 clones, approximately 80% appearing once. The specimen was memory CD4+ T cells from PBMCs. These receptors originate from a man between 18 and 29 years old in good health. Some clones in this sample may be carry-over from other donors' samples. CDR3s include the opening cysteine and the closing phenylalanine or tryptophan. The order of the fields is J gene, V gene, clone size, D gene, CDR3 DNA, CDR3 protein. A D gene is named only where the DNA matches it firmly. Not every row has a clone size; where given, it reads once, few, many or a size class.

TRBJ2-2 | TRBV7-2 | - | - | TGTGCCAGCAGCTTCGGCGGGAACACCGGGGAGCTGTTTTTT | CASSFGGNTGELFF
TRBJ1-1 | TRBV20-1 | - | - | TGCAGTGCTGAAGGGGGGGATGAAGCTTTCTTT | CSAEGGDEAFF
TRBJ2-7 | TRBV27 | - | TRBD1 | TGTGCCACGACAGGGGGAGGGGGTTATCGGAACGAGCAGTACTTC | CATTGGGGYRNEQYF
TRBJ1-4 | TRBV7-2 | - | - | TGTGCCAGCAGTCCCTTTCAGGGAGGGGAAAAACTGTTTTTT | CASSPFQGGEKLFF
TRBJ2-7 | TRBV23-1 | - | - | TGCGCCAGCAGTCAATCGCGAGGGACCAAATCGAATGAGCAGTACTTC | CASSQSRGTKSNEQYF
TRBJ2-1 | TRBV7-3 | - | TRBD2 | TGTGCCAGCAGCCCCCGCCCCCGGACTAGCGGGATGATCCCTTACAATGAGCAGTTCTTC | CASSPRPRTSGMIPYNEQFF
TRBJ1-5 | TRBV5-1 | - | - | TGCGCCAGCAGCTTGGGCGGCAGCAATCAGCCCCAGCATTTT | CASSLGGSNQPQHF
TRBJ1-1 | TRBV7-8 | - | TRBD1 | TGTGCCAGCAGCCCGATAACAACGACAGGGGAAGCTTTCTTT | CASSPITTTGEAFF
TRBJ2-5 | TRBV28 | - | TRBD2 | TGTGCCACGCGACTAGCGGGACGCCAAGAGACCCAGTACTTC | CATRLAGRQETQYF
TRBJ1-5 | TRBV2 | few | TRBD1 | TGTGCCAGCAGTCAGACAGGGGCCCACAATCAGCCCCAGCATTTT | CASSQTGAHNQPQHF
TRBJ2-2 | TRBV5-1 | - | - | TGCGCCAGCAGCTTTGATGCAGGGAACACCGGGGAGCTGTTTTTT | CASSFDAGNTGELFF
TRBJ2-2 | TRBV11-2 | - | - | TGTGCCAGCAGCGGGGTAGCTCTTAACACCGGGGAGCTGTTTTTT | CASSGVALNTGELFF
TRBJ1-3 | TRBV28 | - | - | TGTGCCAGCAGTCCCGGCTCTGGAAACACCATATATTTT | CASSPGSGNTIYF
TRBJ2-5 | TRBV23-1 | once | TRBD2 | TGCGCCAGCAGTCACGGGAGACTAGCGGGGCAAGAGACCCAGTACTTC | CASSHGRLAGQETQYF
TRBJ2-7 | TRBV27 | - | TRBD2 | TGTGCCAGCAGTTCCCGCAGCGGGGTGGGAGAGCAGTACTTC | CASSSRSGVGEQYF
TRBJ2-5 | TRBV6-5 | - | - | TGTGCCAGCAGTCCAGGCCCTGGCGAGACCCAGTACTTC | CASSPGPGETQYF
TRBJ2-3 | TRBV2 | - | TRBD1 | TGTGCCAGCAGTTACCGGGACAGGGGGTCAGATACGCAGTATTTT | CASSYRDRGSDTQYF
TRBJ2-7 | TRBV5-4 | once | TRBD1 | TGTGCCAGCAGTCCCGGGACAGGGGGCTCCTACGAGCAGTACTTC | CASSPGTGGSYEQYF
TRBJ1-5 | TRBV19 | once | - | TGTGCCAGTAGCACAATGGTGGCAGAAGGGCCCCAGCATTTT | CASSTMVAEGPQHF
TRBJ2-1 | TRBV30 | - | - | TGTGCCTGGAGCGCTTACAATGAGCAGTTCTTC | CAWSAYNEQFF
TRBJ2-3 | TRBV5-8 | once | TRBD2 | TGTGCCAGCAGATTCGGGACTAGCGGGAGGAGGACAGATACGCAGTATTTT | CASRFGTSGRRTDTQYF
TRBJ1-4 | TRBV5-6 | few | - | TGTGCCAGCAGCTTGACGGATGAAAAACTGTTTTTT | CASSLTDEKLFF
TRBJ2-2 | TRBV4-2 | - | - | TGTGCCAGCAGCCGCCGAGGGAGTGACACCGGGGAGCTGTTTTTT | CASSRRGSDTGELFF
TRBJ2-5 | TRBV5-1 | - | - | TGCGCCAGCAGCTTGAATGTCGGCCAGCAAGAGACCCAGTACTTC | CASSLNVGQQETQYF
TRBJ2-5 | TRBV5-4 | - | - | TGTGCCAGCAGCTTGGCGGCCACGGAAGAGACCCAGTACTTC | CASSLAATEETQYF
TRBJ1-5 | TRBV18 | - | - | TGTGCCAGCTCACCAGTGCGGACAGGCAATCAGCCCCAGCATTTT | CASSPVRTGNQPQHF
TRBJ2-3 | TRBV11-2 | - | - | TGTGCCAGCAGCTCCCCGGGCACAGATACGCAGTATTTT | CASSSPGTDTQYF
TRBJ2-7 | TRBV5-1 | - | - | TGCGCCAGCAGCTTGGACAAACCGGGACTCCCTCCCCACGAGCAGTACTTC | CASSLDKPGLPPHEQYF
TRBJ1-1 | TRBV7-9 | - | TRBD1 | TGTGCCAGCAGCTCGGGGACAGTTCTGGACACTGAAGCTTTCTTT | CASSSGTVLDTEAFF
TRBJ2-5 | TRBV5-1 | - | - | TGCGCCAGCAGCGGGAGTAGGGAGCAGTACTTC | CASSGSREQYF
TRBJ2-7 | TRBV5-1 | - | TRBD2 | TGCGCCAGCGGGAGGGACCGCGACGAGCAGTACTTC | CASGRDRDEQYF
TRBJ2-1 | TRBV9 | - | TRBD2 | TGTGCCAGCAGCGTAGGACTAGCGGGCTCCTACAATGAGCAGTTCTTC | CASSVGLAGSYNEQFF
TRBJ1-2 | TRBV5-1 | - | TRBD1 | TGCGCCAGCAGCGCCAACCCGGGACAGGGTGGTTATGGCTACACCTTC | CASSANPGQGGYGYTF
TRBJ2-3 | TRBV6-1 | - | - | TGTGCCAGCCGTCCGACAGAATTCATAACAGATACGCAGTATTTT | CASRPTEFITDTQYF